The present entry profiles one TCR beta chain with its context. Authors' analysis steps: ImmunoSEQ output held junction-only sequences without quality scores, so filtering differed. Profiling relied on immunoSEQ multiplex PCR, and the TCRdb table lists in-frame clones only, not all of them. V, J and clone size are taken as reported in that table, and D and trimming were inferred from the DNA itself. The sample lists 1.6 million or so clones; less than 99% were seen once. CD45RA+ naive and CD45RA-negative memory subsets were separated from CD4+ cells. This sample stems from a study of shared clonotypes between healthy human individuals. The CDR3 loop spans 19 amino acids. V lost 5 bases to trimming and J lost 3 bases; unmatched junction nucleotides: 14. CDR1 SEHNR and CDR2 FQNEAQ come from the germline V gene (reference sequence).

This TCR derives from a man aged 25 to 40 in good health. This chain joins TRBV7-9 and TRBJ2-1; 12 bases line up with TRBD2. Sequencing input: naive CD4+ T cells sorted from blood. The subset is: CD45RA+ positively selected. The CDR3 sequence: CASSPPSGLAGSFYNEQFF. CDR3 DNA sequence: TGTGCCAGCAGCCCCCCCTCTGGACTAGCGGGGTCATTCTACAATGAGCAGTTCTTC.